Listed below are T cell receptor beta chains from one sample, sequenced in a study of cytomegalovirus exposure and HLA in healthy donors. Here immunoSEQ multiplex PCR was the method, and the copy in TCRdb shows in-frame clones only, minus some. Here the sample spans 150,000 to 200,000 clones, roughly 81% being singletons. The sequenced sample consisted of PBMCs. These receptors came from a man aged 18 to 30 in good health and CMV-seropositive. Each CDR3 is given without its conserved first and last residue. Expanded clones get a size class; other rows say once, few or many, or leave the size out.

j_gene: TRBJ2-3; abundance: few; v_gene: TRBV4-2; CDR3aa: ASSQGSASGGLTDTQY
j_gene: TRBJ1-2; abundance: NA; v_gene: TRBV30; CDR3aa: ARERGSNYGYT
j_gene: TRBJ1-2; abundance: few; v_gene: TRBV9; CDR3aa: ASSPSGEGYGYT
j_gene: TRBJ2-7; abundance: once; v_gene: TRBV5-6; CDR3aa: ASAGLTYEQY
j_gene: TRBJ1-4; abundance: NA; v_gene: TRBV6-1; CDR3aa: ASSELTGGGEKLF
j_gene: TRBJ2-7; abundance: NA; v_gene: TRBV18; CDR3aa: ASSPGLAGTLEQY
j_gene: TRBJ2-3; abundance: NA; v_gene: TRBV15; CDR3aa: ATSREGQGAKDTQY
j_gene: TRBJ1-1; abundance: NA; v_gene: TRBV20-1; CDR3aa: SAGVAEAF
j_gene: TRBJ2-3; abundance: NA; v_gene: TRBV4-3; CDR3aa: ASSQDTRGSYTQY
j_gene: TRBJ2-5; abundance: NA; v_gene: TRBV18; CDR3aa: ASSPNQGHQFQETQY
j_gene: TRBJ1-4; abundance: NA; v_gene: TRBV6-4; CDR3aa: ASSPGGENEKLF
j_gene: TRBJ1-2; abundance: NA; v_gene: TRBV28; CDR3aa: ASSLSPGQGADGYT
j_gene: NA; abundance: NA; v_gene: TRBV5-1; CDR3aa: ASSLPNGTSGVLGSYEQY
j_gene: TRBJ1-4; abundance: NA; v_gene: TRBV7-9; CDR3aa: ASSIDRGEKLF